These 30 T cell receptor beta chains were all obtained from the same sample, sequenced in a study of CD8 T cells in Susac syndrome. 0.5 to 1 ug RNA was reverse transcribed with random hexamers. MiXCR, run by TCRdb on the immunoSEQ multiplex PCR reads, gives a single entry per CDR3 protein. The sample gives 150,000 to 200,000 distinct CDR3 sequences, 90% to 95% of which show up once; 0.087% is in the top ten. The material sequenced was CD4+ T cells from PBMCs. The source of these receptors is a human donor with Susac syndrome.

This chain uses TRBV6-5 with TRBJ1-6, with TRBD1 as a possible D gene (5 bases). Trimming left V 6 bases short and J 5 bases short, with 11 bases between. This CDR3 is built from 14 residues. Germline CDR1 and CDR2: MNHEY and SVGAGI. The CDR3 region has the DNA TGTGCCAGCAGCGCGACAGTGCATAATTCACCCCTCCACTTT. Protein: CASSATVHNSPLHF.

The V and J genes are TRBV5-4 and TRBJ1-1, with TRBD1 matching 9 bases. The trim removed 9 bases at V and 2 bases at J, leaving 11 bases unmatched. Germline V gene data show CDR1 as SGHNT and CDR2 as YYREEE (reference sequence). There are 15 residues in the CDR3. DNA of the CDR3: TGTGCCATCCAGGGAAGGGGACAGGGAAACACTGAAGCTTTCTTT. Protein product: CAIQGRGQGNTEAFF.

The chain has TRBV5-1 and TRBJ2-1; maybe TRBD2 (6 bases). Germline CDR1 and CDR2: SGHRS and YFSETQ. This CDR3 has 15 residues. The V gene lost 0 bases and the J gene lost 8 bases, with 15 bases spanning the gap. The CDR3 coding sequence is TGCGCCAGCAGCTTGGAGTTCTCGCGGAGGGATGAGCAGTTCTTC. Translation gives CASSLEFSRRDEQFF.

The CDR3 sequence is CASSIGAGALNEQFF. In DNA form, the CDR3 reads TGTGCCAGTAGTATTGGGGCGGGAGCTCTCAATGAGCAGTTCTTC. The V gene is TRBV19, the J gene TRBJ2-1, with 7 bases aligning to TRBD2. This CDR3 contains 15 residues. With 3 bases clipped from V and 6 bases from J, the junction kept 8 bases outside the gene matches. Germline V gene lookup returns CDR1 LNHDA and CDR2 SQIVND (reference sequence).

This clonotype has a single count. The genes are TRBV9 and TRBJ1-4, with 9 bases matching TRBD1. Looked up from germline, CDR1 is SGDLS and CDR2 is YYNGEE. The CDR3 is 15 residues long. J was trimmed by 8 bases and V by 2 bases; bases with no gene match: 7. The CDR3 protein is CASSVSGTGNEKLFF. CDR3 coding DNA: TGTGCCAGCAGCGTCTCCGGGACAGGGAACGAAAAACTGTTTTTT.

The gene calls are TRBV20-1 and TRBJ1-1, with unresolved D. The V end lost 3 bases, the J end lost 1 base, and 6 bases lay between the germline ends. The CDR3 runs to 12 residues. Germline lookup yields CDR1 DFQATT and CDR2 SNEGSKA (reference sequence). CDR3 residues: CSASLTNTEAFF. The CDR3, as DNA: TGCAGTGCTAGCTTAACGAACACTGAAGCTTTCTTT.

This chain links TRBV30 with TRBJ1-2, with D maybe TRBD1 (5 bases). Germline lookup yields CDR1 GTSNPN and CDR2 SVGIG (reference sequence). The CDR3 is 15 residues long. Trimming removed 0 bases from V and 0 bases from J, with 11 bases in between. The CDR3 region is CAWSVHGAPNYGYTF. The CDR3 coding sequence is TGTGCCTGGAGTGTACATGGGGCGCCTAACTATGGCTACACCTTC. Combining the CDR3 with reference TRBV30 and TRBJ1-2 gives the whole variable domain SQTIHQWPATLVQPVGSPLSLECTVEGTSNPNLYWYRQAAGRGLQLLFYSVGIGQISSEVPQNLSASRPQDRQFILSSKKLLLSDSGFYLCAWSVHGAPNYGYTFGSGTRLTVV.

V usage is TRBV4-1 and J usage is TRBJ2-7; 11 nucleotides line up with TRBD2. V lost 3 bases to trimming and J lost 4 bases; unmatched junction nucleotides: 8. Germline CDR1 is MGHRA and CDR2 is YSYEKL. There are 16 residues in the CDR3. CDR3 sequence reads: CASSQLVAGGIYEQYF. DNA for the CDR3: TGCGCCAGCAGCCAGTTAGTAGCGGGAGGGATTTACGAGCAGTACTTC.

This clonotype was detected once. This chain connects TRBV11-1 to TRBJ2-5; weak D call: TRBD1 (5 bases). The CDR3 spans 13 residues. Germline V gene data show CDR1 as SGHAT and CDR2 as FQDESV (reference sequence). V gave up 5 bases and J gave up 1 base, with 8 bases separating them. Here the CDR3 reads CASSRQTQETQYF. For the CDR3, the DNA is TGTGCCAGCAGCAGACAGACCCAAGAGACCCAGTACTTC.

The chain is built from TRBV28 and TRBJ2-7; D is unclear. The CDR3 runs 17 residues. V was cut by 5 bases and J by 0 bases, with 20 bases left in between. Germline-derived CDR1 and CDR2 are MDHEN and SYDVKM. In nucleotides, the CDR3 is TGTGCCAGCAGTCCATATCGAGCCGGCGCGAGCTCCTACGAGCAGTACTTC. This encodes CASSPYRAGASSYEQYF.

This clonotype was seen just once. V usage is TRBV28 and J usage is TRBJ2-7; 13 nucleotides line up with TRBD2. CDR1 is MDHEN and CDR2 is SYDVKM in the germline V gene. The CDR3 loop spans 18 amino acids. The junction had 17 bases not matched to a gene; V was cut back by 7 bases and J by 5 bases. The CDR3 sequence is CASTPPRGVGLAGDEQYF. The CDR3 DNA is TGTGCCAGCACCCCCCCGAGAGGTGTAGGACTAGCGGGAGACGAGCAGTACTTC.

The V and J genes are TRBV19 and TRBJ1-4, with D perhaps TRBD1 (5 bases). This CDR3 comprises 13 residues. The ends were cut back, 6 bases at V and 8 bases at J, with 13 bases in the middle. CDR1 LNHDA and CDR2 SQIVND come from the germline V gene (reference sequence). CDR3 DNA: TGTGCCAGTAGCGGGACGGCGGGGGAAAAACTGTTTTTT. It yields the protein CASSGTAGEKLFF. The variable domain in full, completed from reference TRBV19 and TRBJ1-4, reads DGGITQSPKYLFRKEGQNVTLSCEQNLNHDAMYWYRQDPGQGLRLIYYSQIVNDFQKGDIAEGYSVSREKKESFPLTVTSAQKNPTAFYLCASSGTAGEKLFFGSGTQLSVL.

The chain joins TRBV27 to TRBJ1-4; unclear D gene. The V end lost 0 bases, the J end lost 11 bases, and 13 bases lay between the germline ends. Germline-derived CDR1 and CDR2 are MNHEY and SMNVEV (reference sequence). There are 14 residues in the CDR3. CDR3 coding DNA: TGTGCCAGCAGTTTATCGTCGTCGGTGCGGAAACTGTTTTTT. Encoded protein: CASSLSSSVRKLFF.

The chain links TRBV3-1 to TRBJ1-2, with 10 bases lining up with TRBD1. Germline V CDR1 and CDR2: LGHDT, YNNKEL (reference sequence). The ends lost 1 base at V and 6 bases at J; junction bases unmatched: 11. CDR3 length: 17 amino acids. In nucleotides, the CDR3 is TGTGCCAGCAGCCAAGGGGACAGGGGCGCCTATATCCATGGCTACACCTTC. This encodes CASSQGDRGAYIHGYTF. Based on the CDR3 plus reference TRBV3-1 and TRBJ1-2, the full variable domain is DTAVSQTPKYLVTQMGNDKSIKCEQNLGHDTMYWYKQDSKKFLKIMFSYNNKELIINETVPNRFSPKSPDKAHLNLHINSLELGDSAVYFCASSQGDRGAYIHGYTFGSGTRLTVV.

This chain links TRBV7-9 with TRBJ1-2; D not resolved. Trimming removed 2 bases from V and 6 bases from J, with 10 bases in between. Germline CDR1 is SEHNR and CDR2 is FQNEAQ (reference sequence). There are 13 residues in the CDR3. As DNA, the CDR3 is TGTGCCAGCAGCTTACACCAGACCGATGGCTACACCTTC. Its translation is CASSLHQTDGYTF.

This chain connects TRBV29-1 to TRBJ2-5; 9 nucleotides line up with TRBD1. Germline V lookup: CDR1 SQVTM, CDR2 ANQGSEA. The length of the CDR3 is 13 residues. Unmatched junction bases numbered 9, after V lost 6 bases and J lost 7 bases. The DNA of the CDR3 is TGCAGCGTCGGAACAGGGGGCTCGGGGACCCAGTACTTC. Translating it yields CSVGTGGSGTQYF.

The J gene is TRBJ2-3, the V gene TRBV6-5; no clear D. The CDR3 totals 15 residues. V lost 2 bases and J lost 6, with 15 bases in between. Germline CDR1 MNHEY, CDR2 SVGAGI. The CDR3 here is CASSYTNVIGDTQYF. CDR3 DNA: TGTGCCAGCAGTTACACGAATGTAATAGGGGATACGCAGTATTTT.

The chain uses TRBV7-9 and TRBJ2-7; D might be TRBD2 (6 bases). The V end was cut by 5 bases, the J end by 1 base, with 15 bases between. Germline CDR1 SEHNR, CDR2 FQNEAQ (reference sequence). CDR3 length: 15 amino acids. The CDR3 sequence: CASSPTGEQSYEQYF. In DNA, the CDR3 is TGTGCCAGCAGCCCCACGGGAGAACAATCCTACGAGCAGTACTTC.

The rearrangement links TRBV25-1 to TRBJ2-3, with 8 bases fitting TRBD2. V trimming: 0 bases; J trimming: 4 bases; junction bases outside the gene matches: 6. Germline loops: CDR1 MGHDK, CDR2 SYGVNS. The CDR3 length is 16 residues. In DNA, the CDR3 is TGTGCCAGCAGTGAATATCCCGGGAGGGACGCAGATACGCAGTATTTT. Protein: CASSEYPGRDADTQYF.

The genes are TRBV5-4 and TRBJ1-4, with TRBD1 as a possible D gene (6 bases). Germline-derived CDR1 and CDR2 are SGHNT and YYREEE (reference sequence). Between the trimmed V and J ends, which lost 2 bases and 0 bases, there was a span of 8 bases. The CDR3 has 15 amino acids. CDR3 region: CASSFGQSTNEKLFF. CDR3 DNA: TGTGCCAGCAGCTTTGGACAGTCAACTAATGAAAAACTGTTTTTT. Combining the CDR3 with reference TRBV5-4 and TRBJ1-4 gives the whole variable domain ETGVTQSPTHLIKTRGQQVTLRCSSQSGHNTVSWYQQALGQGPQFIFQYYREEENGRGNFPPRFSGLQFPNYSSELNVNALELDDSALYLCASSFGQSTNEKLFFGSGTQLSVL.

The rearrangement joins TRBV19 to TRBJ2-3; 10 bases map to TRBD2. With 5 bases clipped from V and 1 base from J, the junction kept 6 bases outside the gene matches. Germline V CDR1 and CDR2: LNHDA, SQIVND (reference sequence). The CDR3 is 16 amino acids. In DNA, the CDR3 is TGTGCCAGTAGTTTGACTAGCGGGTTAGGCACAGATACGCAGTATTTT. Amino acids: CASSLTSGLGTDTQYF. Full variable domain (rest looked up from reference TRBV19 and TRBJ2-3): DGGITQSPKYLFRKEGQNVTLSCEQNLNHDAMYWYRQDPGQGLRLIYYSQIVNDFQKGDIAEGYSVSREKKESFPLTVTSAQKNPTAFYLCASSLTSGLGTDTQYFGPGTRLTVL.

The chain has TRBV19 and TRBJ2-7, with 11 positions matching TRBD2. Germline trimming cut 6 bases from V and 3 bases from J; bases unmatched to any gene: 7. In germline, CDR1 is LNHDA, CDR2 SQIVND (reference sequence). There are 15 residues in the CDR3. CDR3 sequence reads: CASRDSGREIYEQYF. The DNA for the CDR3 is TGTGCCAGTAGGGATAGCGGGAGGGAAATCTACGAGCAGTACTTC.

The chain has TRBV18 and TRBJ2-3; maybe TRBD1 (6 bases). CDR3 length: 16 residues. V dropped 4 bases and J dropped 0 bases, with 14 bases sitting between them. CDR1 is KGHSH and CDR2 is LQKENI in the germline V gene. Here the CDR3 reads CASSHGQRTSTDTQYF. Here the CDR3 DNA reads TGTGCCAGCTCACATGGACAGCGAACTAGCACAGATACGCAGTATTTT.

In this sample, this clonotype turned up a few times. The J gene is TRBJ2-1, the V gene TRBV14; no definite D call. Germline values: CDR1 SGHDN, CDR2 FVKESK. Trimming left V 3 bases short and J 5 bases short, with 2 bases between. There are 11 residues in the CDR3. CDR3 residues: CASSQHNEQFF. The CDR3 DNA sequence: TGTGCCAGCAGCCAGCACAATGAGCAGTTCTTC.

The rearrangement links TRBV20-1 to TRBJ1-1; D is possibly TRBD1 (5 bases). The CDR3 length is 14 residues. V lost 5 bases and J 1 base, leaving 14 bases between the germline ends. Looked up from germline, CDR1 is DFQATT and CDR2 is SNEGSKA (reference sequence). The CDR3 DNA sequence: TGCAGTGCTCAGTTGGGGCCACGGAACACTGAAGCTTTCTTT. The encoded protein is CSAQLGPRNTEAFF.

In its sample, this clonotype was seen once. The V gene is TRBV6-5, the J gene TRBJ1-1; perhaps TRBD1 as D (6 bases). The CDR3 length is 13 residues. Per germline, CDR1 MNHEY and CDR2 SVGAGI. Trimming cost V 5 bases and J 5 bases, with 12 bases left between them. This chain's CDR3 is CASSTGASTEAFF. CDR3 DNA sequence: TGTGCCAGCAGTACGGGGGCAAGTACTGAAGCTTTCTTT.

The DNA for the CDR3 is TGTGCCAGCTCTATTCTGTGGGCAGATACGCAGTATTTT. Encoded protein: CASSILWADTQYF. The chain recombines TRBV2 with TRBJ2-3; D is unresolved. Germline V CDR1 and CDR2: SNHLY, FYNNEI. This CDR3 contains 13 residues. Trimming took 8 bases from V and 4 from J, leaving 13 bases between them.

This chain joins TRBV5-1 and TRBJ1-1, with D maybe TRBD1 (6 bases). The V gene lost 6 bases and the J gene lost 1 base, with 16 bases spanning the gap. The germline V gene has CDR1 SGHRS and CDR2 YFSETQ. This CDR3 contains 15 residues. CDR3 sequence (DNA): TGCGCCAGCACGGAGTTCGGAGGGGGGAACACTGAAGCTTTCTTT. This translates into CASTEFGGGNTEAFF.

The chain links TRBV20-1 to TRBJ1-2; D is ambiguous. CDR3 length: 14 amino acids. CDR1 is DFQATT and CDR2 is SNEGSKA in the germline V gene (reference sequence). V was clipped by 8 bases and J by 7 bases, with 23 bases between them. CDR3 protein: CSINKGSLGSGYTF. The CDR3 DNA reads TGCAGTATCAACAAAGGGTCCCTCGGGAGTGGCTACACCTTC.

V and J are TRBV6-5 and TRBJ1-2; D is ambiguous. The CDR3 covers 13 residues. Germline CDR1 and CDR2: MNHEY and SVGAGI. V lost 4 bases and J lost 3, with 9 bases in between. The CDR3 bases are TGTGCCAGCAGTTTAACAGACTACTATGGCTACACCTTC. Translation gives CASSLTDYYGYTF.